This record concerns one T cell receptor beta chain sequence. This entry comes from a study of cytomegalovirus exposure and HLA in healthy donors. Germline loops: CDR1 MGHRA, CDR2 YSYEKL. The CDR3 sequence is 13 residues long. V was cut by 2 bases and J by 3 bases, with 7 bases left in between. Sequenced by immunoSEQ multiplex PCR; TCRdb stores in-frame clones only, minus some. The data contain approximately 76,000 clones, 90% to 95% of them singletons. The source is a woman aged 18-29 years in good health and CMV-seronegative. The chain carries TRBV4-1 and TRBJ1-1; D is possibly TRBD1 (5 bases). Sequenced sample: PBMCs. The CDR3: CASSQIRDTEAFF. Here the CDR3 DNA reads TGCGCCAGCAGCCAAATCAGGGACACTGAAGCTTTCTTT.